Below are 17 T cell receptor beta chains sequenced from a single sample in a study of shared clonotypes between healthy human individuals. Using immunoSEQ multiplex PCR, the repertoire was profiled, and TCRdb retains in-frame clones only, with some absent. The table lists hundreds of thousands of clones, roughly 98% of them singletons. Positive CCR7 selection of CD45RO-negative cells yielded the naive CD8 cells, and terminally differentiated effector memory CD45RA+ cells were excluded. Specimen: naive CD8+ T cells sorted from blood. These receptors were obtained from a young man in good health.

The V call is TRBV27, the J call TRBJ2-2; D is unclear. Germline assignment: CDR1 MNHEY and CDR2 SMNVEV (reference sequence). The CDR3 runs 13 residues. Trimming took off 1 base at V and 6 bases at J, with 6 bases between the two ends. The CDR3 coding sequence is TGTGCCAGCAGTTTATATGGGGCCGGGGAGCTGTTTTTT. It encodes CASSLYGAGELFF.

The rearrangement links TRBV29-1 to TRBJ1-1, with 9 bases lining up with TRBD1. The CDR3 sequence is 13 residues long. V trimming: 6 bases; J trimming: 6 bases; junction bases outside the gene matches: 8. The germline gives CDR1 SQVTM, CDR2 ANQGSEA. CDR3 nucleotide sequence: TGCAGCGTCGGTACAGGGGGCTTTGCTGAAGCTTTCTTT. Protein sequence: CSVGTGGFAEAFF.

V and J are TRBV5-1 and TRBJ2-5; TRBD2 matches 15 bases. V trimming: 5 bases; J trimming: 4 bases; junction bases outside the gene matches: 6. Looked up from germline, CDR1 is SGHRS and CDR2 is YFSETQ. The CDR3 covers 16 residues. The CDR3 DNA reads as TGCGCCAGCAGACCCGGACTAGCGGGAGGGGGAGAGACCCAGTACTTC. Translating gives CASRPGLAGGGETQYF. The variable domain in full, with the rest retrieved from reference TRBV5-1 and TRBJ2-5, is KAGVTQTPRYLIKTRGQQVTLSCSPISGHRSVSWYQQTPGQGLQFLFEYFSETQRNKGNFPGRFSGRQFSNSRSEMNVSTLELGDSALYLCASRPGLAGGGETQYFGPGTRLLVL.

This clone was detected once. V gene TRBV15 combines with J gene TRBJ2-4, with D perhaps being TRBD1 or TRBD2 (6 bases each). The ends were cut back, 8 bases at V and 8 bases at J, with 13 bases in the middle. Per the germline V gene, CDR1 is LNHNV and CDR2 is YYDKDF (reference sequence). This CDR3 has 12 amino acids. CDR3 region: CATEGGPYIQYF. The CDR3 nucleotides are TGTGCCACCGAAGGGGGGCCGTACATTCAGTACTTC. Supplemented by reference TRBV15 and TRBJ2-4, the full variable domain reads DAMVIQNPRYQVTQFGKPVTLSCSQTLNHNVMYWYQQKSSQAPKLLFHYYDKDFNNEADTPDNFQSRRPNTSFCFLDIRSPGLGDTAMYLCATEGGPYIQYFGAGTRLSVL.

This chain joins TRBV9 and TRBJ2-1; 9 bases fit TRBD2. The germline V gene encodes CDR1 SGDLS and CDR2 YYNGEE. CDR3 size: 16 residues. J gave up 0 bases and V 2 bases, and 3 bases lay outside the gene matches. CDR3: CASSVSSGSSYNEQFF. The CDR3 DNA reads TGTGCCAGCAGCGTCAGTAGCGGGAGCTCCTACAATGAGCAGTTCTTC.

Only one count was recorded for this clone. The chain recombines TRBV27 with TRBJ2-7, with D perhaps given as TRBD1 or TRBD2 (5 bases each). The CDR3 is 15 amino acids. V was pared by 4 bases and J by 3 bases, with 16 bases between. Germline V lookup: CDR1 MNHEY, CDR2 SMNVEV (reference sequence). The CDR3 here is CASSWGIGMDYEQYF. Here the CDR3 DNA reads TGTGCCAGCAGTTGGGGGATTGGGATGGACTACGAGCAGTACTTC.

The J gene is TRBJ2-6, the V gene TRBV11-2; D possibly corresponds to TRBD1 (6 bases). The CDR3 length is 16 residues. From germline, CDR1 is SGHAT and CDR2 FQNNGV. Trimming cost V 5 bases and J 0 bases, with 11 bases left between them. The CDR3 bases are TGTGCCAGCAGCATTAGGACAGTCTCTGGGGCCAACGTCCTGACTTTC. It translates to CASSIRTVSGANVLTF.

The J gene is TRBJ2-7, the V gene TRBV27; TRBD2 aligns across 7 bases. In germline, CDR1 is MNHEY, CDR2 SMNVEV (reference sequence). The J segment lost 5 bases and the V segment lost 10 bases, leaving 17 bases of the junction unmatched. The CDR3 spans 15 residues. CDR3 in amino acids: CATRSRETSTHEQYF. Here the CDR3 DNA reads TGTGCCACCCGAAGTCGGGAGACTAGCACTCACGAGCAGTACTTC.

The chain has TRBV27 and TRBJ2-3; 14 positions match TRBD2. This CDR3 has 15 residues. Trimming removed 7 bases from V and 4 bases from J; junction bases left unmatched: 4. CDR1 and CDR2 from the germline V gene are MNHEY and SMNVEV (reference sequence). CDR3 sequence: CASNPGLAGADTQYF. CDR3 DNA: TGTGCCAGCAACCCGGGACTAGCGGGAGCAGATACGCAGTATTTT.

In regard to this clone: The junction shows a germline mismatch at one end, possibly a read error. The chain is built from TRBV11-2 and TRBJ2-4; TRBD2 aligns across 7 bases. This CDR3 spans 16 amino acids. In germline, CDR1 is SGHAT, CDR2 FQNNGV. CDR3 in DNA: TGTGCCAGCAGCCTAGAAGCGGGGCTAGCCAAAAACATTCAGTACTTC. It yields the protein CASSLEAGLAKNIQYF.

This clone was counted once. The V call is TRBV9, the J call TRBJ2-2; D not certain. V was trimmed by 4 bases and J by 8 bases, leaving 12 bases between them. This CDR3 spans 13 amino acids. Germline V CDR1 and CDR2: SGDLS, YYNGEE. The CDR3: CASSPLSGGELFF. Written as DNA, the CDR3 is TGTGCCAGCAGCCCCCTGAGTGGTGGGGAGCTGTTTTTT.

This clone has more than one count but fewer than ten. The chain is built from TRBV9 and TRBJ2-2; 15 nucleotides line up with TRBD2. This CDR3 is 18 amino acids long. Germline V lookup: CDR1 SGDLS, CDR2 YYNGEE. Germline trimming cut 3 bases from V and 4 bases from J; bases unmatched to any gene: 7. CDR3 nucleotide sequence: TGTGCCAGCAGCGAAGGACTAGCGGGAGGGCCGGGCACCGGGGAGCTGTTTTTT. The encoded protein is CASSEGLAGGPGTGELFF.

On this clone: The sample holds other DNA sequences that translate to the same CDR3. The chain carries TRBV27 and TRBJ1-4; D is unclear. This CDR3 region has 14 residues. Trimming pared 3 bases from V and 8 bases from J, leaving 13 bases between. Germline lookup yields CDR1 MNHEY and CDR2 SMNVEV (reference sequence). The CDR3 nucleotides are TGTGCCAGCAGTTTGCTCGGGGAGGGCGAAAAACTGTTTTTT. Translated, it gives CASSLLGEGEKLFF.

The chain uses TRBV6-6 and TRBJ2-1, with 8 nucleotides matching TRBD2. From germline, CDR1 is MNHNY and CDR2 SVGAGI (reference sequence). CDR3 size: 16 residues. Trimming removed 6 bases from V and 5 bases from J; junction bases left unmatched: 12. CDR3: CASSPLAVTLDNEQFF. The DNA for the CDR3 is TGTGCCAGCAGCCCACTAGCGGTTACTTTGGACAATGAGCAGTTCTTC.

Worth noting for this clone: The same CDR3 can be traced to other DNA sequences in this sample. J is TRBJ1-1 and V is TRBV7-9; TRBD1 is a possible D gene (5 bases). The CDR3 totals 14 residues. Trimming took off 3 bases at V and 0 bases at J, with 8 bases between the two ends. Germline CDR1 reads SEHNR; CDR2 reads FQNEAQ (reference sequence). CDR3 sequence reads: CASSFGGVNTEAFF. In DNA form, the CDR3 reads TGTGCCAGCAGCTTCGGGGGTGTGAACACTGAAGCTTTCTTT.

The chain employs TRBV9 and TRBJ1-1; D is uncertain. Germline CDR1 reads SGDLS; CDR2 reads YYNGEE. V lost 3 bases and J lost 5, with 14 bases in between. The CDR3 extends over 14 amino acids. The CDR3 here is CASSASGVGTEAFF. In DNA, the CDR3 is TGTGCCAGCAGCGCGTCCGGCGTAGGGACTGAAGCTTTCTTT.

CDR3: CASSLTGTGLAEAFF. As DNA, the CDR3 is TGTGCCAGCAGCTTAACTGGGACAGGGCTAGCCGAAGCTTTCTTT. J is TRBJ1-1 and V is TRBV7-6; TRBD1 agrees at 9 bases. The CDR3 totals 15 residues. Germline CDR1 is SGHVS and CDR2 is FNYEAQ. Trimming at V came to 2 bases and at J to 8 bases, leaving 9 bases not matched to a gene.